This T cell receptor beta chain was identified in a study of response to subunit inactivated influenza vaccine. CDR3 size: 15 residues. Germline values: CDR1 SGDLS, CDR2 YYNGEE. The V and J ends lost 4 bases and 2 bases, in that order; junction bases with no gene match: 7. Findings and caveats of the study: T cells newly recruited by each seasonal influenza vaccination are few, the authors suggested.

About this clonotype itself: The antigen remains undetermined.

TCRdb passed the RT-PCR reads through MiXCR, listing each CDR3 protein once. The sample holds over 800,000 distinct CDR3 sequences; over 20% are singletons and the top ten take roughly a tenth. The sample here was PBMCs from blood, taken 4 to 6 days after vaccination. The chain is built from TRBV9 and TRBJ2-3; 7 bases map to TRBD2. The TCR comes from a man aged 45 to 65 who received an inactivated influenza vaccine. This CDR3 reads CASSLSGSATDTQYF. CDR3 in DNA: TGTGCCAGCAGCCTTAGCGGGTCTGCCACAGATACGCAGTATTTT.